This is a list of T cell receptor beta chains from one sample in a study of Ad26.COV2.S vaccination and SARS-CoV-2 variants. Sequencing used immunoSEQ multiplex PCR; TCRdb keeps in-frame clones, though not all of them. The table has about 350,000 clones, 92% seen once. The sequencing used peripheral blood, collected after recovery from COVID-19. These receptors were collected from a human donor who had recovered from COVID-19. Each CDR3 is given with its conserved first and last residue. A D gene is named only where the DNA matches it firmly. Where a row states a size, it is once, few, many or the class of an expanded clone; other rows omit it.

j_gene,d_gene,v_gene,abundance,len,CDR3nt,CDR3aa
TRBJ2-3,.,TRBV5-1,.,16,TGCGCCAGCAGCTCCGGGCGGGCCAGTAGCACAGATACGCAGTATTTT,CASSSGRASSTDTQYF
TRBJ2-3,.,TRBV2,.,13,TGTGCCAGCAGGTCAGGGGGGGCAGATACGCAGTATTTT,CASRSGGADTQYF
TRBJ1-5,.,TRBV3-1/TRBV3-2,.,15,TGTGCCAGCAGCCAAGATCTCAATAGCAATCAGCCCCAGCATTTT,CASSQDLNSNQPQHF
TRBJ2-7,.,TRBV18,.,11,TGTGCCAGCTCGTCCTCCTACGAGCAGTACTTC,CASSSSYEQYF
TRBJ2-5,TRBD1,TRBV5-1,.,16,TGCGCCAGCACCCCGACAGGGGGCCACCCCCGGGAGACCCAGTACTTC,CASTPTGGHPRETQYF
TRBJ1-1,.,TRBV5-4,once,11,TGTGCCAGCTATTTCGGCACTGAAGCTTTCTTT,CASYFGTEAFF
TRBJ1-1,.,TRBV29-1,.,12,TGCAGCGTCGACAGCTCCGACACTGAAGCTTTCTTT,CSVDSSDTEAFF
TRBJ2-2,.,TRBV5-4,.,13,TGTGCCAGCAGCGCACGGAACACCGGGGAGCTGTTTTTT,CASSARNTGELFF
TRBJ1-1,.,TRBV6-5,.,13,TGTGCCAGCAGTTATAGGGGGGCCACTGAAGCTTTCTTT,CASSYRGATEAFF
TRBJ2-3,.,TRBV6-5,.,15,TGTGCCAGCGGGGGTGGCGGGCGTTGGGTGGATACGCAGTATTTT,CASGGGGRWVDTQYF
TRBJ2-5,TRBD1,TRBV11-2,.,14,TGTGCCAGCAGCTTACGAGGGGGCCGAGAGACCCAGTACTTC,CASSLRGGRETQYF
TRBJ2-5,TRBD1,TRBV9,once,15,TGTGCCAGCAGCGGTAGGGGACAGGGTGCAGAGACCCAGTACTTC,CASSGRGQGAETQYF
TRBJ1-2,TRBD1,TRBV25-1,.,15,TGTGCCAGCACCTCTGGGACAGGACCCTTCTATGGCTACACCTTC,CASTSGTGPFYGYTF
TRBJ2-7,TRBD1,TRBV25-1,.,14,TGTGCCAGCAGCGCCGGGACAGGCTCCTACGAGCAGTACTTC,CASSAGTGSYEQYF
TRBJ1-2,.,TRBV18,.,13,TGTGCCAGCTCACCGGACAGAGAGTATGGCTACACCTTC,CASSPDREYGYTF
TRBJ1-1,TRBD1,TRBV5-1,.,14,TGCGCCAGCAGCTTGGAACAGGGGTACACTGAAGCTTTCTTT,CASSLEQGYTEAFF
TRBJ1-2,.,TRBV2,.,14,TGTGCCAGCAGTCCCGACACATCTAACTATGGCTACACCTTC,CASSPDTSNYGYTF
TRBJ2-1,.,TRBV5-1,.,13,TGCGCCAGCAGAGACGGAACCGGGGATGAGCAGTTCTTC,CASRDGTGDEQFF
TRBJ1-6,.,TRBV15,.,16,TGTGCCACCAGCAGAGATCATCCAGACTATAATTCACCCCTCCACTTT,CATSRDHPDYNSPLHF
TRBJ2-7,.,TRBV6-5,.,12,TGTGCCAGCAGTTACTCTGAGGGCAGTGAAATCTTC,CASSYSEGSEIF
TRBJ1-3,.,TRBV7-9,.,15,TGTGCCAGCAGGTCAAAAGGGGGGACTGGAAACACCATATATTTT,CASRSKGGTGNTIYF
TRBJ2-7,TRBD1,TRBV6-2/TRBV6-3,.,15,TGTGCCAGCAGCCACACCGGGACAGGGACCTACGAGCAGTACTTC,CASSHTGTGTYEQYF
TRBJ2-5,.,TRBV5-6,.,14,TGTGCCAGCAGCCCGGACGGTGTGGGGATGGCCCAGTACTTC,CASSPDGVGMAQYF
TRBJ1-1,.,TRBV6-5,.,13,TGTGCCAACAGCTATCCAGTGAACACTGAAGCTTTCTTT,CANSYPVNTEAFF
TRBJ1-2,.,TRBV7-8,.,17,TGTGCCAGCAGCTCCGTTAGCGGCCCGTACTTGGGTTATGGCTACACCTTC,CASSSVSGPYLGYGYTF
TRBJ2-1,TRBD2,TRBV11-2,.,14,TGTGCCAGCAGCTTCGGGGGGGAAAACAATGAGCAGTTCTTC,CASSFGGENNEQFF
TRBJ2-7,.,TRBV6-6,.,14,TGTGCCAGCGGGTCTCTTTGGACAGCCTACGAGCAGTACTTC,CASGSLWTAYEQYF
TRBJ2-1,.,TRBV9,.,18,TGTGCCAGCAGCGTCGACCTGGCCGGGCCCCTTACCGCCGATGAGCAGTTCTTC,CASSVDLAGPLTADEQFF
TRBJ2-1,.,TRBV14,.,14,TGTGCCAGCAGCCAAGGCCCCCCAGGTTCGGGTCGGTTCTTC,CASSQGPPGSGRFF
TRBJ2-1,.,TRBV11-2,.,16,TGTGCCAGCAGCCCATCGGGCCGGGGCTGGGGCAATGAGCAGTTCTTC,CASSPSGRGWGNEQFF
TRBJ1-1,.,TRBV5-6,.,14,TGTGCCAGCAGCTTGCAGGGAAGGAACACTGAAGCTTTCTTT,CASSLQGRNTEAFF
TRBJ2-7,TRBD1,TRBV19,.,15,TGTGCCAGTAGTATGGTCGGGACAGCGTCCTACGAGCAGTACTTC,CASSMVGTASYEQYF
TRBJ1-4,TRBD1,TRBV28,.,15,TGTGCCAGCAGTTCCCCGGGACAGGGAGTTCAAAAACTGTTTTTT,CASSSPGQGVQKLFF
TRBJ1-1,TRBD1,TRBV10-2,.,12,TGCGCCACCGACACAGGGGGACCTGAAGCTTTCTTT,CATDTGGPEAFF
TRBJ1-3,.,TRBV18,.,15,TGTGCCAGCTCACCTGAGGGGGGACCTGGAAACACCATATATTTT,CASSPEGGPGNTIYF
TRBJ1-2,.,TRBV6-2/TRBV6-3,.,15,TGTGCCAGCCGCCTCCCTGGCGGTCCCATGGGAGGCTACACCTTC,CASRLPGGPMGGYTF
TRBJ1-1,.,TRBV6-2/TRBV6-3,.,14,TGTGCCAGCAGTTACTCTGCGGTGAACACTGAAGCTTTCTTT,CASSYSAVNTEAFF
TRBJ2-3,.,TRBV5-1,.,13,TGCGCCAGCAGCCGGGGTGGCACAGATACGCAGTATTTT,CASSRGGTDTQYF
TRBJ1-4,TRBD1,TRBV4-1,.,18,TGCGCCAGCAGCCCCTACCGGGACAGCAAGACAACTAATGAAAAACTGTTTTTT,CASSPYRDSKTTNEKLFF
TRBJ1-2,TRBD1,TRBV12-3/TRBV12-4,.,12,TGTGCCAGCAGTTTTGGGACAGGTGGCTACACCTTC,CASSFGTGGYTF
TRBJ1-2,TRBD1,TRBV5-6,.,16,TGTGCCAGCAGCTTGGGGACAGGATTAGCTAACTATGGCTACACCTTC,CASSLGTGLANYGYTF
TRBJ1-6,TRBD1,TRBV5-8,.,12,TGTGCCAGCAGGGCAGGGGGTTCACCCCTCCACTTT,CASRAGGSPLHF
TRBJ1-1,.,TRBV18,.,16,TGTGCCAGCTCACCACCGAGTACCAGCCTGAACACTGAAGCTTTCTTT,CASSPPSTSLNTEAFF
TRBJ1-1,TRBD1,TRBV7-8,.,15,TGTGCCAGCATGAGACACCGGGACAGGGTTACTGAAGCTTTCTTT,CASMRHRDRVTEAFF
TRBJ2-1,.,TRBV27,.,15,TGTGCCAGCAGTCCCCGACAGAGCTCCTACAATGAGCAGTTCTTC,CASSPRQSSYNEQFF
TRBJ1-1,TRBD1,TRBV28,.,15,TGTGCCAGCAGTTTAACCGGGACAGTGAACACTGAAGCTTTCTTT,CASSLTGTVNTEAFF
TRBJ2-3,.,TRBV12-3/TRBV12-4,.,11,TGTGCCAGCAGTTTATTGGATACGCAGTATTTT,CASSLLDTQYF
TRBJ2-1,TRBD2,TRBV6-5,.,15,TGTGCCAGCAGCCCCGGGACTAGCGGGGGAAATGAGCAGTTCTTC,CASSPGTSGGNEQFF
TRBJ1-2,.,TRBV5-1,.,14,TGCGCCAGCAGCTTCAACAGGGTCGACTATGGCTACACCTTC,CASSFNRVDYGYTF
TRBJ1-1,.,TRBV6-2/TRBV6-3,.,16,TGTGCCAGCAGTTACCTGGTGGGCACAGTGAACACTGAAGCTTTCTTT,CASSYLVGTVNTEAFF
TRBJ1-1,.,TRBV14,few,14,TGTGCCAGCAGCCACCAGACGGGGAGCCCTGAAGCTTTCTTT,CASSHQTGSPEAFF
TRBJ1-1,.,TRBV7-9,.,14,TGTGCCAGCAGCTTAGCTACAGGGACCACTGAAGCTTTCTTT,CASSLATGTTEAFF
TRBJ1-3,.,TRBV9,.,13,TGTGCCAGCAGACAACTCTCTGGAAACACCATATATTTT,CASRQLSGNTIYF
TRBJ2-3,.,TRBV5-1,.,13,TGCGCCAGCAGCTTGGGACCCACAGATACGCAGTATTTT,CASSLGPTDTQYF